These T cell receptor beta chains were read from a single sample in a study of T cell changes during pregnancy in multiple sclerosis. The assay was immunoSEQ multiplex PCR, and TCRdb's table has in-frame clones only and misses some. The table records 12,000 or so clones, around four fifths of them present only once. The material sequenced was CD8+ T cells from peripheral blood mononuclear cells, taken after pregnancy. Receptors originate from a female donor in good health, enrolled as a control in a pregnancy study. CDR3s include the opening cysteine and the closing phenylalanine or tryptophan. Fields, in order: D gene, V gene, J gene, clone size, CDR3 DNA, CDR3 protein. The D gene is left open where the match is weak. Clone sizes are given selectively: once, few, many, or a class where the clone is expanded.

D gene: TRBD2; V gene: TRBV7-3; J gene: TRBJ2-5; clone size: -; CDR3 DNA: TGTGCCAGCAGCTTTCCCGGGACTAGCGGGAACGGGGAGACCCAGTACTTC; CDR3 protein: CASSFPGTSGNGETQYF
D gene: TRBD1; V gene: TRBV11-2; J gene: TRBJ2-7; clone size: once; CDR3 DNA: TGTGCCAGCAGCTTCGGGACAGGGGGCGTGGCATCCTACGAGCAGTACTTC; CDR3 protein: CASSFGTGGVASYEQYF
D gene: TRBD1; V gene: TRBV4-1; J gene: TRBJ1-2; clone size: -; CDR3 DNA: TGCGCCAGCAGCCCCCTGGGACAGGCTAGCTATGGCTACACCTTC; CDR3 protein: CASSPLGQASYGYTF
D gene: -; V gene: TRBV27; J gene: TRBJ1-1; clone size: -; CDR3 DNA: TGTGCCAGCAGTGCCCCCGGGGGACTTGAAGCTTTCTTT; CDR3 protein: CASSAPGGLEAFF
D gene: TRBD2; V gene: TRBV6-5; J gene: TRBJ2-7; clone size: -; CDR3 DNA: TGTGCCAGCAGGCAGACTAGCAGGCTCTACGAGCAGTACTTC; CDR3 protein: CASRQTSRLYEQYF
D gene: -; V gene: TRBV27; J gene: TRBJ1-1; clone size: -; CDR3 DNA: TGTGCCAGCAGTTTGAGTCGAGGGTGGACTGAAGCTTTCTTT; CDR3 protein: CASSLSRGWTEAFF
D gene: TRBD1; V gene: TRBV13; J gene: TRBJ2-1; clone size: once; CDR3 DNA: TGTGCCAGCAGCTTTAGACAGGGTTCCTACAATGAGCAGTTCTTC; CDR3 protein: CASSFRQGSYNEQFF
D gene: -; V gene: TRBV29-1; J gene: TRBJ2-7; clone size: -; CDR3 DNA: TGCAGCTTCCGGGGATCCCTAAATCACGAGCAGTACTTC; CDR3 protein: CSFRGSLNHEQYF
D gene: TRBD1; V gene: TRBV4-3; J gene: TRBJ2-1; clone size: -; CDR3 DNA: TGCGCCAGCAGCCAAGAACCGCCAGGGGGCGAGGCTAGTAATGAGCAGTTCTTC; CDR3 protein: CASSQEPPGGEASNEQFF
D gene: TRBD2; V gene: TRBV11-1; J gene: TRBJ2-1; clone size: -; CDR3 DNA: TGTTCCAGCAGCCTCCTAGCGGGAACGATCTACCACAATGAGCAGTTCTTC; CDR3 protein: CSSSLLAGTIYHNEQFF
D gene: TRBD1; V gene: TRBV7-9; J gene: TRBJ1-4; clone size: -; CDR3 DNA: TGTGCCAGCAGCCCCGGACCGACAGGGGCGGCGATTAATGAAAAACTGTTTTTT; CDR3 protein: CASSPGPTGAAINEKLFF
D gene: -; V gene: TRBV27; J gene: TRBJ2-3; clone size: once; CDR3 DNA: TGTGCCAGCAGTTTAACTAGCAGCACAGATACGCAGTATTTT; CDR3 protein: CASSLTSSTDTQYF
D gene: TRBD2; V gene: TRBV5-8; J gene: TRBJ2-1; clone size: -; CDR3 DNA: TGTGCCAGCAGCTTTGGACTAGCGGGGGGCAATGAGCAGTTCTTC; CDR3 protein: CASSFGLAGGNEQFF
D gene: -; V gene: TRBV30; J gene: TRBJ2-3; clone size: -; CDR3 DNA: TGTGCCTGGAGTGTACGGGGACAAGATACGCAGTATTTT; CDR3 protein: CAWSVRGQDTQYF
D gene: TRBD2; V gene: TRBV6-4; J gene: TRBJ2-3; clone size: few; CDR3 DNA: TGTGCCAGCAGTGACTCGACTAGCGGGGGCACAGATACGCAGTATTTT; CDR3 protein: CASSDSTSGGTDTQYF
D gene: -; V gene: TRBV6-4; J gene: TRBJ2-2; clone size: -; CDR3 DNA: TGTGCCAGCAGAGGCCAGGATTTAATATTGACCGGGGAGCTGTTTTTT; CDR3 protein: CASRGQDLILTGELFF
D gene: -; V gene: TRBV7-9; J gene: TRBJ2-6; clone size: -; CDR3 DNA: TGTGCCAGCAGCATAACCTGGGCCTCTGGGGCCAACGTCCTGACTTTC; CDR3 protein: CASSITWASGANVLTF
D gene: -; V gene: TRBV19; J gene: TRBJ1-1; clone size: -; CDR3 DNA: TGTGCCAGTAGTCCATCAAACACTGAAGCTTTCTTT; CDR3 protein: CASSPSNTEAFF
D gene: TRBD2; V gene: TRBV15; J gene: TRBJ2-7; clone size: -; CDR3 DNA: TGTGCCACCAGCAGAGAACGACTAGCGGGGTTCGAGCAGTACTTC; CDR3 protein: CATSRERLAGFEQYF
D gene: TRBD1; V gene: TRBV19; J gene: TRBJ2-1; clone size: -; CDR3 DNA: TGTGCCAGTAGTATCACAGGGGCTCCGAATGAGCAGTTCTTC; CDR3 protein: CASSITGAPNEQFF
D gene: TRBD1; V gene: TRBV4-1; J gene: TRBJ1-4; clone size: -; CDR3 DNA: TGCGCCAGCAGCCAATCGCAGGGGGCCAGTAATGAAAAACTGTTTTTT; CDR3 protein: CASSQSQGASNEKLFF
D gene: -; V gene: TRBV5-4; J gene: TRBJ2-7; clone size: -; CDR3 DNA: TGTGCCAGCAGAGCCGGACAGCGGGAAGTCTACGAGCAGTACTTC; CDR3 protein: CASRAGQREVYEQYF
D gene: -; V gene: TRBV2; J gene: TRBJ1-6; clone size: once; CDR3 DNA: TGTGCCAGCAGTGTCCGGCCGGTGGACACAAATTCACCCCTCCACTTT; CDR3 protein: CASSVRPVDTNSPLHF
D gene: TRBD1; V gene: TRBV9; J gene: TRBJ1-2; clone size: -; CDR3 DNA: TGTGCCAGCAGCGTGGGGGACAGGGTCCACGGCTACACCTTC; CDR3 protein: CASSVGDRVHGYTF
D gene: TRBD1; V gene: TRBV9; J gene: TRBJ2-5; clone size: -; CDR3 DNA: TGTGCCAGCAGCGTAGTTGAGACAGGGCAAGAGACCCAGTACTTC; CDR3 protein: CASSVVETGQETQYF
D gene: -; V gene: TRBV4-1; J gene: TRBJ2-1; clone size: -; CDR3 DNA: TGCGCCAGCAGCCACCAGGGGAATGAGCAGTTCTTC; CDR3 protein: CASSHQGNEQFF
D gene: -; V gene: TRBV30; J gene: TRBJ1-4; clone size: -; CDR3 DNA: TGTGCCTGGAGTGTATCGGGGTCTCAACTGTTTTTT; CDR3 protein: CAWSVSGSQLFF
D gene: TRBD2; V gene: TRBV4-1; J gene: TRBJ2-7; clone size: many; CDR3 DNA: TGCGCCAGCAGCCAAGTTGGGGGGGGCTCCTACGAGCAGTACTTC; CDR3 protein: CASSQVGGGSYEQYF
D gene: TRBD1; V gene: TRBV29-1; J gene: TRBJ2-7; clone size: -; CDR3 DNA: TGCAGCGCAAGGGGGACAGGTTACTACGAGCAGTACTTC; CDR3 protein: CSARGTGYYEQYF
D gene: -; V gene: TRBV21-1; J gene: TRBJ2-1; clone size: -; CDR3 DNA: TGTGCCAGCAGCAAAGATACATACAATGAGCAGTTCTTC; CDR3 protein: CASSKDTYNEQFF
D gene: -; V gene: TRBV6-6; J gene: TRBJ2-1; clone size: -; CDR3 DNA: TGTGCCAGCAGTTTCCAATTCAGGGAAGAGCAGTTCTTC; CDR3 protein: CASSFQFREEQFF
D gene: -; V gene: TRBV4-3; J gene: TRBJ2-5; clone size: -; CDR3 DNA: TGCGCCAGCAGCCAAAGTCCCACCGGGAGCGGAGAGACCCAGTACTTC; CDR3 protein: CASSQSPTGSGETQYF
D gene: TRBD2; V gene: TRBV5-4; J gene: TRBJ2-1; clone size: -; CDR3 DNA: TGTGCCAGCAGGCGGGACTACGGTTGGAATGAGCAGTTCTTC; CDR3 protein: CASRRDYGWNEQFF
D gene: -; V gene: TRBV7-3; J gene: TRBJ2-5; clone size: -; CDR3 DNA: TGTGCCAGCAGCTTAGACTGGAGCAGTTCTCAAGAGACCCAGTACTTC; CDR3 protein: CASSLDWSSSQETQYF
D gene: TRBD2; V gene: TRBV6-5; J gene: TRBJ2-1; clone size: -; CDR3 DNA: TGTGCCAGCAGTAGCGGGGGGAACAATGAGCAGTTCTTC; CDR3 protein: CASSSGGNNEQFF
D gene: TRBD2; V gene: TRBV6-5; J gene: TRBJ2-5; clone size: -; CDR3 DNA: TGTGCCAGCAGTTTGCGGGGGGAAGCGTGGGAGACCCAGTACTTC; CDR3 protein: CASSLRGEAWETQYF
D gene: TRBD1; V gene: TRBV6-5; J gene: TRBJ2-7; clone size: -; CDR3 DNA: TGTGCCAGCAGCCCCGGGACAGGGGTCTACGAGCAGCACTTC; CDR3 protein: CASSPGTGVYEQHF
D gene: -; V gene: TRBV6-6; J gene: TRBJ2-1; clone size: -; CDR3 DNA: TGTGCCAGCAGTCCCTTACTAGCTAGTGAGCAGTTCTTC; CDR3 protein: CASSPLLASEQFF
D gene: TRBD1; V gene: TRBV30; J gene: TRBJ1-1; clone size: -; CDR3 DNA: TGTGCCTGCTCGACCCGGACAGGGGAGGCGACTGAAGCTTTCTTT; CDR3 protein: CACSTRTGEATEAFF
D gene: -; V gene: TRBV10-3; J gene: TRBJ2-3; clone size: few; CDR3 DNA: TGTGCCATCAGTGAGTCGTATGCAGATACGCAGTATTTT; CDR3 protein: CAISESYADTQYF
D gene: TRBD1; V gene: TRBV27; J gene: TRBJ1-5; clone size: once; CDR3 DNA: TGTGCCAGCAGTCCGACAGGGGCAAGGGGTCAGCCCCAGCATTTT; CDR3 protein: CASSPTGARGQPQHF
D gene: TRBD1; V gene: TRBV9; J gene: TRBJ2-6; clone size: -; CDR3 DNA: TGTGCCAGCAGCGTGGGACAGCACTCTGGGGCCAACGTCCTGACTTTC; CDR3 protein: CASSVGQHSGANVLTF
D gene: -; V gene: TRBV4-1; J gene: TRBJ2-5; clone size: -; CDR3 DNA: TGCGCCAGCAGCCAAGTTGGACTCGGGGAGACCCAGTACTTC; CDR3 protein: CASSQVGLGETQYF
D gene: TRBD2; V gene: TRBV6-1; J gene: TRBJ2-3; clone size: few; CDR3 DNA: TGTGCCAGCAGTGAGGGACTAGGGGGGGCAGATACGCAGTATTTT; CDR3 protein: CASSEGLGGADTQYF
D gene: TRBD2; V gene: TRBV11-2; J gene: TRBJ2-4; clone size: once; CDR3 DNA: TGTGCCAGCAGCCAGACTAGCGATCTAGGCGAAACCAAAAACATTCAGTACTTC; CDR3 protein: CASSQTSDLGETKNIQYF
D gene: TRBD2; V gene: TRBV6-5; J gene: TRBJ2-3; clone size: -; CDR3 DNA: TGTGCCAGCACTACTTGGGCGGGAGGGCCGAATACGCAGTATTTT; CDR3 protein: CASTTWAGGPNTQYF
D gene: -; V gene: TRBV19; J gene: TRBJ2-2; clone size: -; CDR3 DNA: TGTGCCAGTAGCGGAACAGCGAACACCGGGGAGCTGTTTTTT; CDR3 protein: CASSGTANTGELFF
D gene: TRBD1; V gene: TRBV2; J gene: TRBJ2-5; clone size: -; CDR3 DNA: TGTGCCAGCAGTGAAGGGCAGGGGGCGATGGGAGTTGAAGAGACCCAGTACTTC; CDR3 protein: CASSEGQGAMGVEETQYF
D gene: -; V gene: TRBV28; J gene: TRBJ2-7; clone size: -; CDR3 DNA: TGTGCCAGCAGTTGGGGGCAGGGAATCGGTTACGAGCAGTACTTC; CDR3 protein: CASSWGQGIGYEQYF
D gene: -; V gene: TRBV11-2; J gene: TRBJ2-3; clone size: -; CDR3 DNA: TGTGCCAGCAGCTTCGGGGTTTCTACCACAGATACGCAGTATTTT; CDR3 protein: CASSFGVSTTDTQYF
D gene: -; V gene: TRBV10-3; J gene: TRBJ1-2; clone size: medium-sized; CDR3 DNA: TGTGCCATCAGTGCACTGGGACTGGACCGGAATGGCTACACCTTC; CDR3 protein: CAISALGLDRNGYTF
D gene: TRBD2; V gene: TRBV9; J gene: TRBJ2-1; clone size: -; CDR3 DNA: TGTGCCAGCAGCGCGGAGCTTGGACTAGCGGGAGTAATGTTCTTC; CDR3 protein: CASSAELGLAGVMFF
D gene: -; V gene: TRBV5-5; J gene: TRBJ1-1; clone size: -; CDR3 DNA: TGTGCCAGCAGCCTGAAGACAGGGAACACTGAAGCTTTCTTT; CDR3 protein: CASSLKTGNTEAFF
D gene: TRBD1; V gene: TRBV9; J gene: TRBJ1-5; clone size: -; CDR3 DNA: TGTGCCAGCAACCATCCTTTGGGGACCCTACAGGGGGCTCATCAGCCCCAGCATTTT; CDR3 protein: CASNHPLGTLQGAHQPQHF
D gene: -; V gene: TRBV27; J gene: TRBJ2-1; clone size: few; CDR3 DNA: TGTGCCAGCAGTCCCAGCTGGACAGCCAATGAGCAGTTCTTC; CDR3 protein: CASSPSWTANEQFF